The T cell receptor (beta chain) described here comes from a study of blood T cell repertoires in COVID-19. This CDR3 has 13 amino acids. The germline V and J ends were trimmed by 1 base and 6 bases, with 9 bases remaining between them. Looked up from germline, CDR1 is SGHTA and CDR2 is FQGNSA. Here immunoSEQ multiplex PCR was the method, and the copy in TCRdb shows in-frame clones only, minus some. The sample yields 89,000 or so clones, 85% seen once. Sequencing input: peripheral blood. J is TRBJ1-2 and V is TRBV7-2, with D maybe TRBD1 (6 bases). The sequence was collected from a man at least 80 years old with acute or convalescent COVID-19. The DNA of the CDR3 is TGTGCCAGCAGCTTAGGACAGGTGGATGGCTACACCTTC. The encoded protein is CASSLGQVDGYTF.